This is a list of T cell receptor beta chains from one sample in a study of T cells expressing NK-cell markers. TCRdb reworked the 5' RACE reads into one entry per CDR3 protein, no DNA. The listing records 500,000 to 700,000 distinct CDR3 sequences. The sample taken for sequencing was blood T cells: a sorted CD56 or NKG2C T cell subset, CD4+ or CD8+ T cells, or bulk PBMC T cells (not recorded which). These receptors all stem from a man younger than 30 in good health. The CDR3 runs from the conserved cysteine through the conserved F or W. The order of the fields is J gene, V gene, CDR3 protein.

j_gene: TRBJ2-1
v_gene: TRBV7-9
CDR3aa: CASRSAAGEFEQFF

j_gene: TRBJ1-2
v_gene: TRBV20-1
CDR3aa: CSASGSETYYGYTF

j_gene: TRBJ2-3
v_gene: TRBV24-1
CDR3aa: CATSDLGQPSGLAGTDTQYF

j_gene: TRBJ1-1
v_gene: TRBV20-1
CDR3aa: CSARDLKTGQMNTEAFF

j_gene: TRBJ2-4
v_gene: TRBV11-2
CDR3aa: CASSFWAGTTTNIQYF

j_gene: TRBJ1-1
v_gene: TRBV29-1
CDR3aa: CSVRGQGASEAFF

j_gene: TRBJ2-5
v_gene: TRBV7-9
CDR3aa: CASSLLAEEETQYF

j_gene: TRBJ1-5
v_gene: TRBV20-1
CDR3aa: CSARSWQGDDSNQPQHF

j_gene: TRBJ2-2
v_gene: TRBV20-1
CDR3aa: CSAQREASGELFF

j_gene: TRBJ2-4
v_gene: TRBV12-3/TRBV12-4
CDR3aa: CASSQRELTKNIQYF

j_gene: TRBJ2-1
v_gene: TRBV5-6
CDR3aa: CASSPRAFSYNEQFF

j_gene: TRBJ1-1
v_gene: TRBV29-1
CDR3aa: CSVGNRLKNTEAFF

j_gene: TRBJ1-4
v_gene: TRBV19
CDR3aa: CASSHRDRKNEKLFF

j_gene: TRBJ2-3
v_gene: TRBV20-1
CDR3aa: CSARVRGGSDTQYF

j_gene: TRBJ2-2
v_gene: TRBV6-5
CDR3aa: CASSYREGNTGELFF

j_gene: TRBJ2-3
v_gene: TRBV11-2
CDR3aa: CASSLGTEATDTQYF

j_gene: TRBJ1-4
v_gene: TRBV6-1
CDR3aa: CASTLRQGYEKLFF

j_gene: TRBJ1-1
v_gene: TRBV20-1
CDR3aa: CSARKPQGLNTEAFF

j_gene: TRBJ2-4
v_gene: TRBV6-1
CDR3aa: CASKVREGVKNIQYF

j_gene: TRBJ2-7
v_gene: TRBV29-1
CDR3aa: CSVRRRGAGYEQYF

j_gene: TRBJ2-1
v_gene: TRBV20-1
CDR3aa: CSARGLAGGPGQFF

j_gene: TRBJ2-3
v_gene: TRBV5-1
CDR3aa: CASSLGAAKTDTQYF

j_gene: TRBJ2-1
v_gene: TRBV12-3/TRBV12-4
CDR3aa: CASTKQRGIVSGDNEQFF

j_gene: TRBJ2-1
v_gene: TRBV28
CDR3aa: CASSLLGGEHYNEQFF